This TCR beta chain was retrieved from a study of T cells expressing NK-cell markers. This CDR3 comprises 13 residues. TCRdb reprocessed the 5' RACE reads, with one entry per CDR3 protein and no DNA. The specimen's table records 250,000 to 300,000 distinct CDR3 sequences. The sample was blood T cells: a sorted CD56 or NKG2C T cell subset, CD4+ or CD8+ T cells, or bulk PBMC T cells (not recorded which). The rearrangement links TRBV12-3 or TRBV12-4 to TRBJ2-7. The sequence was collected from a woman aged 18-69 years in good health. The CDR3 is CASSQNRWNEQYF.